Here is one T cell receptor (beta chain) with its context. As yet, its antigen is unknown. The trim removed 2 bases at V and 3 bases at J, leaving 14 bases unmatched. The CDR3 length is 19 residues. From germline, CDR1 is SGHRS and CDR2 YFSETQ. CD4+CD25+CD127- Tregs, CD4+CD25- non-Tregs, CD4 and CD8 cells were sorted. This entry belongs to a study of Tregs in tolerant kidney transplant recipients. Study background: The nonmyeloablative bone marrow transplants came from related graft donors, with transient mixed chimerism. Study results and caveats: Tregs expanded with activated donor B cells seemed most donor-specific.

This table comes from immunoSEQ multiplex PCR, and its TCRdb copy is limited to in-frame clones, with some not included. The data show tens of thousands of clones, 93% seen once. The starting material was CD4+ T cells from blood, obtained before the transplant. The V call is TRBV5-1, the J call TRBJ2-7; 13 bases line up with TRBD2. The clonotype comes from a human donor who received a combined kidney and bone marrow transplant. CDR3 in amino acids: CASSFSRTSGRNWGYEQYF. DNA of the CDR3: TGCGCCAGCAGCTTTTCCCGGACTAGCGGGAGAAATTGGGGCTACGAGCAGTACTTC.